The T cell receptor (beta chain) under discussion was sequenced for a study of control samples from healthy donors and cancer patients. V was shortened by 8 bases and J by 3 bases, with 19 bases between the two germline ends. This CDR3 region has 14 residues. The germline V gene encodes CDR1 SQVTM and CDR2 ANQGSEA. Profiled with immunoSEQ multiplex PCR; TCRdb holds only in-frame clones, not every one. The sample lists more than 80,000 clones; approximately 93% were seen once. The chain recombines TRBV29-1 with TRBJ1-1; a weak D match, TRBD1 (5 bases). This clonotype was obtained from a man younger than 35 in good health. Sample: blood. Here the CDR3 reads CSSPPRARDTEAFF. The CDR3 bases are TGCAGCTCCCCCCCCAGGGCGAGGGACACTGAAGCTTTCTTT.